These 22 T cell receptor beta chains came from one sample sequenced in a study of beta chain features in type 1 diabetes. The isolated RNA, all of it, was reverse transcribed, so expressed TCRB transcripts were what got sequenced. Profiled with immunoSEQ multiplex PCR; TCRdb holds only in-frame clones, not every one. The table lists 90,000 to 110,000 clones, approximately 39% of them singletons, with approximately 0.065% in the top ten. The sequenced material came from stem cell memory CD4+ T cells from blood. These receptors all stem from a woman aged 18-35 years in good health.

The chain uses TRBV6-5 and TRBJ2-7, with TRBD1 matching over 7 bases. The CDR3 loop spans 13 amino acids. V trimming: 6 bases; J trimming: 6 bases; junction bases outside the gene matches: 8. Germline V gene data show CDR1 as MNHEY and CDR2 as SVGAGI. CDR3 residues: CASRLQGMTEQYF. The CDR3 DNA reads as TGTGCCAGCAGGTTACAGGGGATGACCGAGCAGTACTTC.

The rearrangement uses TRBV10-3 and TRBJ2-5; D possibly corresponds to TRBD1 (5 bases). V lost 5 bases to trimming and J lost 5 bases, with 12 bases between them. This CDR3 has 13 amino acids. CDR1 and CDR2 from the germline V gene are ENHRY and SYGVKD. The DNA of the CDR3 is TGTGCCATCAGTCCCCTAGGGGTGGAGACCCAGTACTTC. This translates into CAISPLGVETQYF.

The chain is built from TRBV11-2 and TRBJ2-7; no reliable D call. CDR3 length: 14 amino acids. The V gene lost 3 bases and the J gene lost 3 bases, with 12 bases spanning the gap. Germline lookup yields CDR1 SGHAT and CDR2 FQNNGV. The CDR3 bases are TGTGCCAGCAGCTTTGGTCTGCAGATCTACGAGCAGTACTTC. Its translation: CASSFGLQIYEQYF. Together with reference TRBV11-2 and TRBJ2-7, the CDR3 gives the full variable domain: EAGVAQSPRYKIIEKRQSVAFWCNPISGHATLYWYQQILGQGPKLLIQFQNNGVVDDSQLPKDRFSAERLKGVDSTLKIQPAKLEDSAVYLCASSFGLQIYEQYFGPGTRLTVT.

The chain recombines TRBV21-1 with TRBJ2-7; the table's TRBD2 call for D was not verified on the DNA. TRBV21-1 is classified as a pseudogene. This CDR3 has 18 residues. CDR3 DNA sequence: TGTGCCAGCAGCAAAGCGCTAGGGAGCGGGAGAGGAGACTACGAGCAGTACTTC. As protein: CASSKALGSGRGDYEQYF.

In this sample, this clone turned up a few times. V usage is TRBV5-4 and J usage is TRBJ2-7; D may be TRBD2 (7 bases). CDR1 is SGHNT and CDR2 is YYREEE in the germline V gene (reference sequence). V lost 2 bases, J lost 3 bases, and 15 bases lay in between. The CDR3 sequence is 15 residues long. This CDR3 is CASSLGRGGGYEQYF. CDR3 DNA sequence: TGTGCCAGCAGCTTAGGGAGGGGGGGAGGCTACGAGCAGTACTTC.

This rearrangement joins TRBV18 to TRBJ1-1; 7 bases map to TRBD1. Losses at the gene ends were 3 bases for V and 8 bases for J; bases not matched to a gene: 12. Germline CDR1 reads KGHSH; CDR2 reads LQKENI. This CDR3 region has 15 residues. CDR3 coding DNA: TGTGCCAGCTCACCGAACCCAGGGGGGAATTGGGAAGCTTTCTTT. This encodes CASSPNPGGNWEAFF.

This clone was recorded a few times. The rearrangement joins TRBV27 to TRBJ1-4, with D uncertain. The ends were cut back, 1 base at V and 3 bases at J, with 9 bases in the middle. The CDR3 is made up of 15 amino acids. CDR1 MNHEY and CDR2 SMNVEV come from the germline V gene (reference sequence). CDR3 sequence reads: CASSLFSTANEKLFF. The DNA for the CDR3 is TGTGCCAGCAGTTTATTCAGCACAGCTAATGAAAAACTGTTTTTT.

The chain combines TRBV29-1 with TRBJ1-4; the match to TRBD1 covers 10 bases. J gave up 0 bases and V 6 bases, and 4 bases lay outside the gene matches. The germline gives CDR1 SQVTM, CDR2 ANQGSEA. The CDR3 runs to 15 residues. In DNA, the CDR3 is TGCAGCGTAGCGGGACAGGGGACAACTAATGAAAAACTGTTTTTT. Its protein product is CSVAGQGTTNEKLFF.

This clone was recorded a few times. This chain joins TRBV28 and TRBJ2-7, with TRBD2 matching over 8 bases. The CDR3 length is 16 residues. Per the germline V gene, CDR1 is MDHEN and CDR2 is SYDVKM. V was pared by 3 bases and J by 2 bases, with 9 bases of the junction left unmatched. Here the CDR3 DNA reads TGTGCCAGCAGTTTCGGCGGCGGGAGGCAAACCTACGAGCAGTACTTC. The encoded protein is CASSFGGGRQTYEQYF.

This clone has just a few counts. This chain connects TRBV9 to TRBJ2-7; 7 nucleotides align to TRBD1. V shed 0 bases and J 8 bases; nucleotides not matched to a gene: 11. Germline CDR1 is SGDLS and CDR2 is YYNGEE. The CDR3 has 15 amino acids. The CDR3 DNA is TGTGCCAGCAGCGTAGCTGGTCGGGTAGGGGGCAAGCAGTACTTC. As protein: CASSVAGRVGGKQYF.

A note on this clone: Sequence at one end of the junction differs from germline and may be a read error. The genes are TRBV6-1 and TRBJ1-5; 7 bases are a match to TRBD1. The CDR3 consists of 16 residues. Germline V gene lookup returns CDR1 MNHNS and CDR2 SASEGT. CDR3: CDSSEFWDSLHQPQHF. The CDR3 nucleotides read TGTGACAGCAGTGAGTTCTGGGACAGCTTGCATCAGCCCCAGCATTTT.

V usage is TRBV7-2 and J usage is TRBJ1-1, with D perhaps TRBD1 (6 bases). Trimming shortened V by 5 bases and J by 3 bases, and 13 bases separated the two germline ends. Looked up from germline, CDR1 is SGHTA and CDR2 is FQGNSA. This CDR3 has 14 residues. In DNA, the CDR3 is TGTGCCAGCAGCCCGCGGGGGGCCGACACTGAAGCTTTCTTT. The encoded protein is CASSPRGADTEAFF. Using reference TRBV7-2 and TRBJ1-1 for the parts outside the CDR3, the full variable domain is GAGVSQSPSNKVTEKGKDVELRCDPISGHTALYWYRQSLGQGLEFLIYFQGNSAPDKSGLPSDRFSAERTGGSVSTLTIQRTQQEDSAVYLCASSPRGADTEAFFGQGTRLTVV.

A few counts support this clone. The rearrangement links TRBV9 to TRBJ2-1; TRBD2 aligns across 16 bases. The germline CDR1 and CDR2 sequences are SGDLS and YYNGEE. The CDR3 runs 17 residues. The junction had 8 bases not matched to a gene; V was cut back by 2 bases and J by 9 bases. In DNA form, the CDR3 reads TGTGCCAGCAGCGTGGGACTAGCGGGAGGGCCGGGGAGTGAGCAGTTCTTC. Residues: CASSVGLAGGPGSEQFF.

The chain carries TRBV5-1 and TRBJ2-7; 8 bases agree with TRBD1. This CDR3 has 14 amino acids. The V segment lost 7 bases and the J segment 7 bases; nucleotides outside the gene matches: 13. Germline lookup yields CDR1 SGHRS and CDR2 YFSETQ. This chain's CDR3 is CASSQTGVEREQYF. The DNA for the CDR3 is TGCGCCAGCTCACAGACAGGGGTGGAACGAGAGCAGTACTTC.

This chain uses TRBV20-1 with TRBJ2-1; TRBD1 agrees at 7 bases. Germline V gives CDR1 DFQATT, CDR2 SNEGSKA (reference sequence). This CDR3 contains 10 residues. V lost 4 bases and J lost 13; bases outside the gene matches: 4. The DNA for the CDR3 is TGCAGTGCTACCCGACAGGGACAGTTCTTC. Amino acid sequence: CSATRQGQFF.

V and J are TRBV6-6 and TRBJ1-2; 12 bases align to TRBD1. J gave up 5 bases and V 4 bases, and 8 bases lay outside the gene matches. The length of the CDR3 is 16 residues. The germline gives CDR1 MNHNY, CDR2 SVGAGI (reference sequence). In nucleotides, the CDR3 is TGTGCCAGCAGTTCCTCCGGGACAGGGGGCCTTTATGGCTACACCTTC. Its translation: CASSSSGTGGLYGYTF.

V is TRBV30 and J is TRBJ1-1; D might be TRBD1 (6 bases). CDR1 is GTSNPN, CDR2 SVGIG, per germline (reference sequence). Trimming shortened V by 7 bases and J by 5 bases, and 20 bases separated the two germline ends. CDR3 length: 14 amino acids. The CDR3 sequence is CALKVGGLGTEAFF. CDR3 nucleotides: TGTGCCTTGAAAGTTGGGGGCCTGGGAACTGAAGCTTTCTTT. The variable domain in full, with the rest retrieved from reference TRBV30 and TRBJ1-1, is SQTIHQWPATLVQPVGSPLSLECTVEGTSNPNLYWYRQAAGRGLQLLFYSVGIGQISSEVPQNLSASRPQDRQFILSSKKLLLSDSGFYLCALKVGGLGTEAFFGQGTRLTVV.

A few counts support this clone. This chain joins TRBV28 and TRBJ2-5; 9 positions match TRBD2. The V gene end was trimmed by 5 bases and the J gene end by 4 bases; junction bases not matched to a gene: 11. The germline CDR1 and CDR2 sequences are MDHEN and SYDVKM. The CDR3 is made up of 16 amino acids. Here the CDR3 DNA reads TGTGCCAGCAGTCACCCCCAGCGGGAGGCGTTAGAGACCCAGTACTTC. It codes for CASSHPQREALETQYF.

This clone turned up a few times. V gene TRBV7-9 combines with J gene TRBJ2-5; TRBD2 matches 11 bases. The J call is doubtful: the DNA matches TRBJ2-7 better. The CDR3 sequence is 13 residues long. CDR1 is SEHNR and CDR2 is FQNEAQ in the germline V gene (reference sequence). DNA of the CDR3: TGTGCCAGCATGCTAGCGGGAGGAAACGAGCAGTACTTC. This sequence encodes CASMLAGGNEQYF.

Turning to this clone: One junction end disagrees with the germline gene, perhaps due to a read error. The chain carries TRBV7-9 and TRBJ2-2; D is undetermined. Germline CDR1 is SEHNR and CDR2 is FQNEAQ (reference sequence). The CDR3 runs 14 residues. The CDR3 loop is CASNFDLLTGELFF. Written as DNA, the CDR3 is TGTGCCAGCAACTTCGACTTGCTCACCGGAGAGCTGTTTTTT.

The CDR3 loop reads CASSIRASGNTIYF. CDR3 bases: TGTGCCAGTAGTATCAGGGCTTCTGGAAACACCATATATTTT. The chain combines TRBV19 with TRBJ1-3, with D possibly being TRBD1 (5 bases). Trimming cost V 3 bases and J 1 base, with 7 bases left between them. The CDR3 consists of 14 residues. The V gene's germline CDR1 is LNHDA and CDR2 SQIVND (reference sequence). Full variable domain (remainder filled in from reference TRBV19 and TRBJ1-3): DGGITQSPKYLFRKEGQNVTLSCEQNLNHDAMYWYRQDPGQGLRLIYYSQIVNDFQKGDIAEGYSVSREKKESFPLTVTSAQKNPTAFYLCASSIRASGNTIYFGEGSWLTVV.

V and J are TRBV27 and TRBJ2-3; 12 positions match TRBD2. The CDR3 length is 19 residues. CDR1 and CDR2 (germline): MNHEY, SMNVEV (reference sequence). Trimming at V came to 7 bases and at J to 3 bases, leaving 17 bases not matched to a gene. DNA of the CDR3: TGTGCCAGCATCCAGAAATTCCGAGGACTAGCGGGGAATACAGATACGCAGTATTTT. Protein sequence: CASIQKFRGLAGNTDTQYF.